The rows below give T cell receptor beta chains drawn from one sample of a study of identical twins. One entry per CDR3 protein, called by TCRdb with MiXCR from the 5' RACE reads. The profile covers about 240,000 distinct CDR3 sequences, with 6% to 8% appearing a single time and under 7% taken by the ten largest. These sequences were also reported in another study, on yellow fever vaccine responses in identical twins.

Specimen: CD8+ T cells sorted from blood. These receptors were obtained from a woman under 30 in good health. Both conserved end residues are part of each CDR3. Each record gives: V gene, J gene, clone size, D gene, CDR3 DNA, CDR3 protein. The D gene is left open where the match is weak. Size tells how often a clone was seen (once, few, many) or the class of an expanded clone, and some rows leave it out.

TRBV7-9	TRBJ2-3	few	.	TGTGCCAGCAGCTTAAAGGGGGGCACAGATACGCAGTATTTT	CASSLKGGTDTQYF
TRBV12-3/TRBV12-4	TRBJ2-1	many	.	TGTGCCAGCAGTTTAATAGCGGACTACAATGAGCAGTTCTTC	CASSLIADYNEQFF
TRBV2	TRBJ2-7	.	.	TGTGCCAGCAGTGAAGGGCGGGACTTCTACGAGCAGTACTTC	CASSEGRDFYEQYF
TRBV7-2	TRBJ2-7	few	TRBD2	TGTGCCAGCAGCTTAGGGGGGGGGACGCCCTACGAGCAGTACTTC	CASSLGGGTPYEQYF
TRBV3-1	TRBJ2-5	.	TRBD1	TGTGCCAGCAGCCAGGGACAGGGTGTCGAGGAGACCCAGTACTTC	CASSQGQGVEETQYF
TRBV12-5	TRBJ2-5	.	TRBD2	TGTGCTAGTGGTTTAGGACTAGAAGAGACCCAGTACTTC	CASGLGLEETQYF
TRBV4-1	TRBJ1-5	.	.	TGCGCCAGCAGCCAATGGGCGGTGTCAGAGTATCAGCCCCAGCATTTT	CASSQWAVSEYQPQHF
TRBV7-3	TRBJ2-2	many	TRBD1	TGTGCCAGCAGCTCGACAGGGTCCGGGGAGCTGTTTTTT	CASSSTGSGELFF
TRBV28	TRBJ2-1	few	.	TGTGCCAGCATGGGATACAATGAGCAGTTCTTC	CASMGYNEQFF
TRBV15	TRBJ2-7	few	.	TGTGCCACCAGCAGAGTTGGCAGGACCCTCACCTACGAGCAGTACTTC	CATSRVGRTLTYEQYF
TRBV20-1	TRBJ2-1	few	TRBD2	TGCAGTGCCCACGGGGTCCTAGCGGAGAAGACCACCAGAAGGAATGAGCAGTTCTTC	CSAHGVLAEKTTRRNEQFF
TRBV5-1	TRBJ2-3	few	TRBD2	TGCGCCAGCAGCTTGGCCCCGGAGCGGGGGGGCTTAGATACGCAGTATTTT	CASSLAPERGGLDTQYF
TRBV12-3/TRBV12-4	TRBJ2-4	.	TRBD1	TGTACCAGCAGGCCCCGGGACAGGGGTTTTGAGGCTGCCAAAAACATTCAGTACTTC	CTSRPRDRGFEAAKNIQYF
TRBV7-3	TRBJ1-1	.	.	TGTGCCAGCAGCTTAGGGCACCCATGGAACACTGAAGCTTTCTTT	CASSLGHPWNTEAFF
TRBV11-2	TRBJ2-1	.	TRBD2	TGTGCCAGCAGCTCGAGGACTAGCGGGAGATATGAGCAGTTCTTC	CASSSRTSGRYEQFF
TRBV5-1	TRBJ2-1	few	.	TGCGCCAGCAGCTTGGACCGGCGAATCGATGAGCAGTTCTTC	CASSLDRRIDEQFF
TRBV15	TRBJ2-7	few	.	TGTGCCACCAGCAGAGATACGAGGGGGAGCTCCTACGAGCAGTACTTC	CATSRDTRGSSYEQYF
TRBV7-9	TRBJ2-3	many	TRBD1	TGTGCCAGCAGCACACAACAGGGGACCACAGATACGCAGTATTTT	CASSTQQGTTDTQYF
TRBV7-2	TRBJ2-1	many	.	TGTGCCAGCAGCCCCCGGCCGGTGGATGAGCAGTTCTTC	CASSPRPVDEQFF
TRBV7-7	TRBJ2-1	.	TRBD2	TGTGCCAGCAGCTTAGTAGCGGGGGGACGGAATGAGCAGTTCTTC	CASSLVAGGRNEQFF
TRBV7-9	TRBJ2-5	few	TRBD1	TGTGCCAGCAGCTACAGGGGAACGCAAGAGACCCAGTACTTC	CASSYRGTQETQYF
TRBV27	TRBJ2-2	few	.	TGTGCCAGCAGTTTAAGTCTGGCCCGGGCCTTAAACACCGGGGAGCTGTTTTTT	CASSLSLARALNTGELFF
TRBV7-9	TRBJ2-1	few	.	TGTGCCAGCAGCTCCGGGACCTACGCCTACAATGAGCAGTTCTTC	CASSSGTYAYNEQFF
TRBV5-6	TRBJ2-3	.	TRBD2	TGTGCCAGCAGCTGGGAGTTGTGGACTAGCGGGGAAGATACGCAGTATTTT	CASSWELWTSGEDTQYF
TRBV20-1	TRBJ2-7	many	TRBD2	TGCAGTGCTAGAGAATCTAGCGGGATCGAGCAGTACTTC	CSARESSGIEQYF
TRBV5-1	TRBJ1-5	few	.	TGCGCCAGCAGCTTGGAGGCCCCCAATCAGCCCCAGCATTTT	CASSLEAPNQPQHF
TRBV5-1	TRBJ2-1	many	.	TGCGCCAGCAGCTTGGCTGCTAGCTACTACAATGAGCAGTTCTTC	CASSLAASYYNEQFF
TRBV5-6	TRBJ2-2	.	.	TGTGCCAGCAGCTTTGTTCTGAACACCGGGGAGCTGTTTTTT	CASSFVLNTGELFF
TRBV2	TRBJ1-5	few	.	TGTGCCAGCAGCCAAACCCCGCGGCAGCCCCAGCATTTT	CASSQTPRQPQHF
TRBV6-1	TRBJ1-1	few	.	TGTGCCAGCAGTGGGGGACGGGTCAACACTGAAGCTTTCTTT	CASSGGRVNTEAFF
TRBV12-3/TRBV12-4	TRBJ2-3	many	.	TGTGCCAGCAGTACACGGACGGGGGCAGATACGCAGTATTTT	CASSTRTGADTQYF
TRBV4-1	TRBJ1-4	few	TRBD1	TGCGCCAGCAGCCAGGGCCGGGACAGCCGTATCACGAATGAAAAACTGTTTTTT	CASSQGRDSRITNEKLFF
TRBV7-9	TRBJ2-1	.	TRBD2	TGTGCCAGCATCTCGAGCGGGGACCCCTACAATGAGCAGTTCTTC	CASISSGDPYNEQFF
TRBV28	TRBJ2-1	many	TRBD2	TGTGCCAGCAGACTGACTAGCGGGGGCTACAATGAGCAGTTCTTC	CASRLTSGGYNEQFF
TRBV5-5	TRBJ2-7	few	TRBD1	TGTGCCAGCAGCTTGAGCAGGGGGCGCGGAAACGAGCAGTACTTC	CASSLSRGRGNEQYF
TRBV29-1	TRBJ1-1	few	.	TGCAGCGTGGGACACCAGGGAACTGAAGCTTTCTTT	CSVGHQGTEAFF
TRBV4-1	TRBJ2-1	few	TRBD2	TGCGCCAGCAGCCAAGAACTAGCGGCCTCCTACAATGAGCAGTTCTTC	CASSQELAASYNEQFF
TRBV13	TRBJ1-1	few	.	TGTGCCAGCAGCTTAGGCTTGGTTGCCACTGAAGCTTTCTTT	CASSLGLVATEAFF
TRBV12-5	TRBJ2-7	few	.	TGTGCTAGTGGTTTGACGGAGTCCTACGAGCAGTACTTC	CASGLTESYEQYF
TRBV5-6	TRBJ1-6	.	.	TGTGCCAGCAGCTTTGAAAATTCACCCCTCCACTTT	CASSFENSPLHF
TRBV28	TRBJ2-7	few	TRBD2	TGTGCCAGCAGCTCCCCCGGGACTAGCGAGGCCTACGAGCAGTACTTC	CASSSPGTSEAYEQYF
TRBV28	TRBJ1-5	few	TRBD1	TGTGCCAGCAGGGACCCAGGGGGTCAGCCCCAGCATTTT	CASRDPGGQPQHF
TRBV5-1	TRBJ1-5	many	.	TGCGCCAGCAGCATAAGGGGGGATCAGCCCCAGCATTTT	CASSIRGDQPQHF
TRBV29-1	TRBJ2-7	many	.	TGCAGCGTTGTAAGTGGGTCTCCCTACGAGCAGTACTTC	CSVVSGSPYEQYF
TRBV6-1	TRBJ2-1	.	TRBD2	TGTGCCAGCAGGGAGACTAGCGGACACAATGAGCAGTTCTTC	CASRETSGHNEQFF
TRBV29-1	TRBJ2-3	many	TRBD2	TGCAGCGTTGACCCCCTAGCGGGAGGGGATACGCAGTATTTT	CSVDPLAGGDTQYF
TRBV6-1	TRBJ2-1	.	.	TGTGCCAGCAGTGAAGCGCAAGGAGGGGCGGGTGAGCAGTTCTTC	CASSEAQGGAGEQFF
TRBV12-3/TRBV12-4	TRBJ2-2	many	TRBD1	TGTGCCAGCAGTCCGACAGGGACCGGGGAGCTGTTTTTT	CASSPTGTGELFF
TRBV4-1	TRBJ2-5	few	TRBD2	TGCGCCAGCAGCCTTAAGCTGGCGGGAGGGGGAGAGACCCAGTACTTC	CASSLKLAGGGETQYF
TRBV28	TRBJ1-1	.	.	TGTGCCAGCAGTTACTCGTCGTTTGGGGGTTCAAACACTGAAGCTTTCTTT	CASSYSSFGGSNTEAFF
TRBV27	TRBJ1-4	many	.	TGTGCCAGCAGTTTATACGGTGAAAAACTGTTTTTT	CASSLYGEKLFF